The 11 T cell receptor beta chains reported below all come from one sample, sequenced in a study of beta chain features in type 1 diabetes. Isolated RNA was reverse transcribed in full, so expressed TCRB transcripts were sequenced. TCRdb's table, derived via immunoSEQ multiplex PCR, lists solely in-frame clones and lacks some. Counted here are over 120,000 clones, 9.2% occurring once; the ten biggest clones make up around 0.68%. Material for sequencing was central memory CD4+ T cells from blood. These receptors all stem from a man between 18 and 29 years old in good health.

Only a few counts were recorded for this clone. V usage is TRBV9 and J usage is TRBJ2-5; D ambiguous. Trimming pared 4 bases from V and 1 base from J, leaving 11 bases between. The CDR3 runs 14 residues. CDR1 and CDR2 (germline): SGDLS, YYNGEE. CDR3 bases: TGTGCCAGCAGCTCTCGGTTGCCCCAAGAGACCCAGTACTTC. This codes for CASSSRLPQETQYF.

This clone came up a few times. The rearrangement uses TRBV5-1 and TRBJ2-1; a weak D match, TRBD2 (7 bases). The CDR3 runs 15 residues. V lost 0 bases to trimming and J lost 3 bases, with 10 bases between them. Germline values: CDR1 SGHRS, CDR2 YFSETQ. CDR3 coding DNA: TGCGCCAGCAGCTTGGTAGGGGGGGACTACAATGAGCAGTTCTTC. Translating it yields CASSLVGGDYNEQFF.

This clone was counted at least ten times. As DNA, the CDR3 is TGCAGCGTTGAAGAGAGGGACTATGAAGCTTTCTTT. Translation: CSVEERDYEAFF. V and J are TRBV29-1 and TRBJ1-1; a possible D gene is TRBD1 (5 bases). V gave up 0 bases and J gave up 7 bases, with 9 bases separating them. From germline, CDR1 is SQVTM and CDR2 ANQGSEA. The CDR3 runs to 12 residues.

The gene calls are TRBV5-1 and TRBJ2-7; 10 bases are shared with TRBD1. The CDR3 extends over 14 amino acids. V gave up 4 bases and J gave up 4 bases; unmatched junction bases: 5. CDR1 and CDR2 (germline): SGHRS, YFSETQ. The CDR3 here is CASSLDRGRYEQYF. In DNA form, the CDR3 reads TGCGCCAGCAGCCTCGACAGGGGGCGGTACGAGCAGTACTTC. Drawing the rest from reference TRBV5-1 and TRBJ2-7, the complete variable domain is KAGVTQTPRYLIKTRGQQVTLSCSPISGHRSVSWYQQTPGQGLQFLFEYFSETQRNKGNFPGRFSGRQFSNSRSEMNVSTLELGDSALYLCASSLDRGRYEQYFGPGTRLTVT.

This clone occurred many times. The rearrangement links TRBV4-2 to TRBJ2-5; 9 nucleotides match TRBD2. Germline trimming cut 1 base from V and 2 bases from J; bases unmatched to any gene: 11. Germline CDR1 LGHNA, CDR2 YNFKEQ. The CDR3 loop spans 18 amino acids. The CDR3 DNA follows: TGTGCCAGCAGCCAAGGCGCTATTTCTAGCGGGGAGCAAGAGACCCAGTACTTC. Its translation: CASSQGAISSGEQETQYF.

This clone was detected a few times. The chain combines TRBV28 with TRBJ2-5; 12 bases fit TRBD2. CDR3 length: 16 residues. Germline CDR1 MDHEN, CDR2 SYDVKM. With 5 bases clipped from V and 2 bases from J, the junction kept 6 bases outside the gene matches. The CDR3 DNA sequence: TGTGCCAGCAGTCCCCTAGCGGGGGGGGGACAAGAGACCCAGTACTTC. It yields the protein CASSPLAGGGQETQYF.

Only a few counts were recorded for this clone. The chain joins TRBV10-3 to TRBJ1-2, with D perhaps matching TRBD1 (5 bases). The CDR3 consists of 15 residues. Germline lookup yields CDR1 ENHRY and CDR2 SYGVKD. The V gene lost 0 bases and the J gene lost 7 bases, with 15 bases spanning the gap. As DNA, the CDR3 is TGTGCCATCAGTGAGTCGACAGTGGAGGGTGCTGGCTACACCTTC. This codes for CAISESTVEGAGYTF.

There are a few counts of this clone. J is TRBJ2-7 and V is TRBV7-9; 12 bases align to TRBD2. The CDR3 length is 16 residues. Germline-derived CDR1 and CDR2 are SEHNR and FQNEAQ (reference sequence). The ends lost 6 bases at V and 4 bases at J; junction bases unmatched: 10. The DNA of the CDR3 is TGTGCCAGCAGTGCCGGGGCTACTAGCGGGGGGTACGAGCAGTACTTC. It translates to CASSAGATSGGYEQYF.

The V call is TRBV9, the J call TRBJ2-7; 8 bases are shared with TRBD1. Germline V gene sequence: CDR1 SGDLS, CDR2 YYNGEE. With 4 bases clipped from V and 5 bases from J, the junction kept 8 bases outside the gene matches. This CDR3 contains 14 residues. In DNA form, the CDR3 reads TGTGCCAGCAGCCATCGGACAGGGATCCACGAGCAGTACTTC. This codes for CASSHRTGIHEQYF. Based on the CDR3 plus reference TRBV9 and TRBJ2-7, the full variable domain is DSGVTQTPKHLITATGQRVTLRCSPRSGDLSVYWYQQSLDQGLQFLIQYYNGEERAKGNILERFSAQQFPDLHSELNLSSLELGDSALYFCASSHRTGIHEQYFGPGTRLTVT.

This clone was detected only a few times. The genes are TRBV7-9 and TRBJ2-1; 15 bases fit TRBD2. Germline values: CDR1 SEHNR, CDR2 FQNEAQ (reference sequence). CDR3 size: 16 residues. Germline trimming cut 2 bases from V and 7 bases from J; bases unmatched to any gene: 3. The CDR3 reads CASSLKGLAGGNEQFF. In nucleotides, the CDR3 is TGTGCCAGCAGCTTAAAAGGACTAGCGGGGGGGAATGAGCAGTTCTTC. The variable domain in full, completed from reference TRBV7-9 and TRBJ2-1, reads DTGVSQNPRHKITKRGQNVTFRCDPISEHNRLYWYRQTLGQGPEFLTYFQNEAQLEKSRLLSDRFSAERPKGSFSTLEIQRTEQGDSAMYLCASSLKGLAGGNEQFFGPGTRLTVL.

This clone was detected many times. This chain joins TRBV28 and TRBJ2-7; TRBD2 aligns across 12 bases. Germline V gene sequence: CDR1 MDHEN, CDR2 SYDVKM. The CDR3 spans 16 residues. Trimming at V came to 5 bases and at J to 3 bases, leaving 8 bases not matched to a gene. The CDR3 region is CASSAIPGLAGYEQYF. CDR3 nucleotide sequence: TGTGCCAGCAGTGCCATCCCGGGACTAGCGGGCTACGAGCAGTACTTC. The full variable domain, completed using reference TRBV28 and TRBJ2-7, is DVKVTQSSRYLVKRTGEKVFLECVQDMDHENMFWYRQDPGLGLRLIYFSYDVKMKEKGDIPEGYSVSREKKERFSLILESASTNQTSMYLCASSAIPGLAGYEQYFGPGTRLTVT.